A selection of T cell receptor beta chains follows, all from one sample in a study of regulatory T cells in long-lasting Graves disease. TCRdb redid the calling of the multiplex PCR reads with MiXCR, one entry per CDR3 protein. The table includes around 400,000 distinct CDR3 sequences, 23% detected once. Sequencing was performed on peripheral blood mononuclear cells (PBMCs), taken when the disease was refractory, from a patient treated with antithyroid drugs. The receptors come from a woman in her 40s with Graves disease. Each CDR3 is given without its conserved first and last residue. Fields, in order: V gene, CDR3 protein.

V: TRBV2
CDR3: ASSVVGFGNQPQH

V: TRBV12-3/TRBV12-4
CDR3: ASSPSRVVYEQY

V: TRBV7-9
CDR3: ASSLASGTGRSPLH

V: TRBV30
CDR3: AWNLATNTEAF

V: TRBV5-8
CDR3: ASSSKNTGELF

V: TRBV19
CDR3: ASKMLPGQGGTEAF

V: TRBV12-3/TRBV12-4
CDR3: ASSPAGSDYEQY

V: TRBV2
CDR3: ASSTHKRAF

V: TRBV27
CDR3: ASTRSANTGELF

V: TRBV20-1
CDR3: SASPGLARSTDTQY

V: TRBV19
CDR3: ASSIGLWGSATLSRGGEIDEQY

V: TRBV2
CDR3: ASSDWPSSYNSPLH

V: TRBV6-1
CDR3: ASSPMAGGAFNEKLF

V: TRBV3-1
CDR3: ASSQGLAGWQETQY

V: TRBV28
CDR3: ASSQAASGSAGETQY

V: TRBV5-1
CDR3: ASSSGQYHYNEQF

V: TRBV19
CDR3: ASSMGHLNTEAF

V: TRBV24-1
CDR3: ATSDRDRSQPQH

V: TRBV6-1
CDR3: ASSGRTRPAGEGGIYEQY

V: TRBV7-2
CDR3: ASSLSVLALFTGEQY

V: TRBV11-2
CDR3: ASSLERVAGDEQY

V: TRBV7-3
CDR3: ASSLRAGTTGELF

V: TRBV7-2
CDR3: ASSLLAGALSGELF

V: TRBV9
CDR3: ASSVTASSYGYT

V: TRBV7-9
CDR3: ASSPRRPKALGESYEQY

V: TRBV27
CDR3: ASSWSGGESYEQY

V: TRBV27
CDR3: ASSFQGKNTEAF

V: TRBV5-6
CDR3: ASSLLSGGTGDTQY

V: TRBV28
CDR3: ASSVFTGGGHTEAF

V: TRBV6-5
CDR3: ASSYEQGDYEQY

V: TRBV7-8
CDR3: ASSPNKGTDRYEQY

V: TRBV28
CDR3: ASRSGRLTGELF

V: TRBV4-1
CDR3: ASSQRTGVWGQETQY

V: TRBV14
CDR3: ASSQPSNEQF

V: TRBV20-1
CDR3: SAGKPGLAGARNEQY

V: TRBV2
CDR3: ASKTDRPNSPLH

V: TRBV6-5
CDR3: ASSYDVWGHEQY

V: TRBV7-3
CDR3: ASSLTSGDYNEQF

V: TRBV2
CDR3: ASIAGPPEQF

V: TRBV29-1
CDR3: SVDRGAGVGYT

V: TRBV28
CDR3: ASSLRTSWNSPLH

V: TRBV12-3/TRBV12-4
CDR3: ASSLEGAGNTEAF

V: TRBV7-9
CDR3: ASSLQGATNEQY

V: TRBV30
CDR3: AWSAWQFGSSEAF

V: TRBV28
CDR3: ASSQGDGGYGYT

V: TRBV28
CDR3: ASSPPDRFYNEQF

V: TRBV6-1
CDR3: AGRGATNEKLF

V: TRBV14
CDR3: ARPALLYSNQPQH

V: TRBV7-2
CDR3: ASSLAGRPYEQY

V: TRBV28
CDR3: ASTPGLAVYEQY

V: TRBV28
CDR3: ASSPLWDGSSYEQY

V: TRBV11-2
CDR3: ASSPNRQDMNYGYT

V: TRBV28
CDR3: ASRETNTGELF

V: TRBV14
CDR3: ASSRTGSYQETQY

V: TRBV28
CDR3: ATSVGFHEQY